Shown below are 32 T cell receptor beta chains from a single sample sequenced in a study of cytomegalovirus exposure and HLA in healthy donors (dated by TCRdb to 2015 to 2018). Library preparation used the immunoSEQ multiplex PCR assay. TCRdb re-hosts the immuneACCESS table, in-frame sequences only. Its copies lack some clones; in the studies checked, an unresolved V gene accounts for under half of them, and the cause for the rest is not known. The sample table contains roughly 98,000 clones; only one count was recorded for 70% to 90% of them. The ten biggest clones cover 3% to 4.5% of the sample. Sequenced: PBMCs. Every receptor here comes from a woman aged 30 to 39 in good health and CMV-seronegative.

The J gene is TRBJ2-1, the V gene TRBV18; maybe TRBD1 (5 bases). Germline values: CDR1 KGHSH, CDR2 LQKENI. The V gene lost 3 bases and the J gene lost 3 bases, with 12 bases spanning the gap. The CDR3 length is 15 residues. CDR3 coding DNA: TGTGCCAGCTCACCCCTACCGACAGACTACAATGAGCAGTTCTTC. Protein product: CASSPLPTDYNEQFF.

The V and J genes are TRBV27 and TRBJ1-5, with D possibly being TRBD1 (5 bases). CDR1 is MNHEY and CDR2 is SMNVEV in the germline V gene (reference sequence). Trimming left V 6 bases short and J 2 bases short, with 11 bases between. This CDR3 is built from 14 residues. The CDR3 region is CASSHDSGNQPQHF. In DNA form, the CDR3 reads TGTGCCAGCAGCCACGACAGTGGCAATCAGCCCCAGCATTTT.

The chain couples TRBV28 to TRBJ1-1; maybe TRBD1 (6 bases). Germline V gene data show CDR1 as MDHEN and CDR2 as SYDVKM. The CDR3 is 12 amino acids. V was cut by 5 bases and J by 6 bases, with 10 bases left in between. The CDR3 sequence is CASSLQGSEAFF. The CDR3 DNA sequence: TGTGCCAGCAGTCTACAGGGCTCTGAAGCTTTCTTT.

J is TRBJ1-2 and V is TRBV5-6; D unresolved. Germline V gene lookup returns CDR1 SGHDT and CDR2 YYEEEE. V was shortened by 1 base and J by 6 bases, with 16 bases between the two germline ends. The CDR3 length is 15 residues. The CDR3 region has the DNA TGTGCCAGCAGCTTGATCACTAGAGTCCTAAATGGCTACACCTTC. This codes for CASSLITRVLNGYTF.

CDR3: CASSVGSSGGAYNEQFF. CDR3 nucleotides: TGTGCCAGCAGCGTAGGTTCTAGCGGGGGGGCGTACAATGAGCAGTTCTTC. This chain joins TRBV9 and TRBJ2-1; TRBD2 matches at 12 bases. The J segment lost 4 bases and the V segment lost 0 bases, leaving 5 bases of the junction unmatched. Germline CDR1 is SGDLS and CDR2 is YYNGEE. The CDR3 totals 17 residues.

The chain has TRBV6-1 and TRBJ2-1, with 9 positions matching TRBD2. J lost 9 bases, V lost 6 bases, and 12 bases had no gene match. This CDR3 has 15 amino acids. CDR1 is MNHNS, CDR2 SASEGT, per germline. This chain's CDR3 is CASRLAGADSGEQFF. The DNA of the CDR3 is TGTGCCAGCAGGTTAGCGGGAGCGGATTCCGGTGAGCAGTTCTTC.

About this clone: The junction departs from germline at one end; a sequencing error may be responsible. CDR3 sequence reads: CASSERGGQSPF. For the CDR3, the DNA is TGTGCCAGCAGTGAACGCGGCGGACAGTCTCCGTTT. The chain has TRBV6-1 and TRBJ1-1; maybe TRBD1 (6 bases). Germline V lookup: CDR1 MNHNS, CDR2 SASEGT. CDR3 length: 12 residues.

The chain joins TRBV4-2 to TRBJ2-7; the D gene is possibly TRBD1 (6 bases). V was pared by 4 bases and J by 7 bases, with 14 bases between. The CDR3 loop spans 13 amino acids. CDR1 and CDR2 (germline): LGHNA, YNFKEQ. The DNA for the CDR3 is TGTGCCAGCAGCCCACGAACAGGGTATGAGCAGTACTTC. Protein product: CASSPRTGYEQYF.

J is TRBJ2-5 and V is TRBV27, with D possibly TRBD1 on 5 matching bases. The V gene lost 10 bases and the J gene lost 7 bases, with 19 bases spanning the gap. The CDR3 is 13 amino acids. The germline gives CDR1 MNHEY, CDR2 SMNVEV (reference sequence). The CDR3 here is CAIGWPQGGTQYF. The CDR3 DNA is TGTGCCATAGGGTGGCCCCAGGGTGGGACCCAGTACTTC.

The chain joins TRBV28 to TRBJ2-7; TRBD1 matches at 7 bases. Germline values: CDR1 MDHEN, CDR2 SYDVKM. V shed 4 bases and J 1 base; nucleotides not matched to a gene: 4. This CDR3 has 14 residues. The DNA of the CDR3 is TGTGCCAGCAGTTGGGACAGTGGATCCTACGAGCAGTACTTC. Its protein is CASSWDSGSYEQYF.

The chain carries TRBV6-1 and TRBJ2-5; D unresolved. Trimming stripped 2 bases from V and 9 bases from J, with 13 bases between. The CDR3 extends over 13 amino acids. From germline, CDR1 is MNHNS and CDR2 SASEGT. CDR3 sequence: CASSEPFPSAQYF. The DNA for the CDR3 is TGTGCCAGCAGTGAACCTTTTCCCTCGGCCCAGTACTTC.

The rearrangement joins TRBV29-1 to TRBJ2-3, with D hard to call. The CDR3 is 16 residues long. Trimming took 0 bases from V and 0 from J, leaving 13 bases between them. The germline V gene has CDR1 SQVTM and CDR2 ANQGSEA. For the CDR3, the DNA is TGCAGCGTTGAAGATCGACGGCGGTTTAGCACAGATACGCAGTATTTT. Translation gives CSVEDRRRFSTDTQYF.

This clone appeared once. J is TRBJ2-3 and V is TRBV5-1, with D perhaps TRBD2 (6 bases). The CDR3 extends over 16 amino acids. The V end was cut by 1 base, the J end by 0 bases, with 12 bases between. From germline, CDR1 is SGHRS and CDR2 YFSETQ. In DNA form, the CDR3 reads TGCGCCAGCAGCTTGTACCCGGGGACTAGCACAGATACGCAGTATTTT. Translation gives CASSLYPGTSTDTQYF. Full variable domain (missing parts from reference TRBV5-1 and TRBJ2-3): KAGVTQTPRYLIKTRGQQVTLSCSPISGHRSVSWYQQTPGQGLQFLFEYFSETQRNKGNFPGRFSGRQFSNSRSEMNVSTLELGDSALYLCASSLYPGTSTDTQYFGPGTRLTVL.

The chain joins TRBV9 to TRBJ2-4, with 7 bases aligning to TRBD1. The germline CDR1 and CDR2 sequences are SGDLS and YYNGEE. This CDR3 has 17 amino acids. V trimming: 0 bases; J trimming: 3 bases; junction bases outside the gene matches: 9. In DNA, the CDR3 is TGTGCCAGCAGCGTAGGAATCTCGGGACAGATCAAAAACATTCAGTACTTC. Translated, it gives CASSVGISGQIKNIQYF.

The rearrangement links TRBV5-5 to TRBJ2-5; 8 nucleotides align to TRBD1. CDR1 is SGHKS and CDR2 is YYEKEE in the germline V gene (reference sequence). The CDR3 loop spans 14 amino acids. V lost 5 bases, J lost 5 bases, and 8 bases stayed unmatched. CDR3 residues: CASSWDRSYETQYF. CDR3 in DNA: TGTGCCAGCAGTTGGGACAGGAGCTACGAGACCCAGTACTTC. The whole variable domain, remainder taken from reference TRBV5-5 and TRBJ2-5, is DAGVTQSPTHLIKTRGQQVTLRCSPISGHKSVSWYQQVLGQGPQFIFQYYEKEERGRGNFPDRFSARQFPNYSSELNVNALLLGDSALYLCASSWDRSYETQYFGPGTRLLVL.

V is TRBV11-3 and J is TRBJ1-3; D might be TRBD1 (6 bases). Germline V lookup: CDR1 SGHNT, CDR2 YENEEA. The V gene lost 5 bases and the J gene lost 4 bases, with 15 bases spanning the gap. There are 15 residues in the CDR3. CDR3: CASSQGSGPGNTIYF. Here the CDR3 DNA reads TGTGCCAGCAGCCAGGGGTCCGGGCCCGGAAACACCATATATTTT.

The CDR3 DNA sequence: TGTGCCAGCAGTTTACTTTCCCTGGCAGGTCAGCCCCAGCATTTT. Translation gives CASSLLSLAGQPQHF. The chain employs TRBV27 and TRBJ1-5; no firm D call. The CDR3 is 15 amino acids. Trimming removed 2 bases at V and 6 bases at J, with 14 bases between. CDR1 MNHEY and CDR2 SMNVEV come from the germline V gene (reference sequence).

The gene calls are TRBV29-1 and TRBJ1-2; perhaps TRBD1 as D (6 bases). The germline V and J ends were trimmed by 8 bases and 4 bases, with 11 bases remaining between them. The CDR3 sequence is 11 residues long. Germline CDR1 and CDR2: SQVTM and ANQGSEA. The CDR3 DNA is TGCAGCTCCCAGGGGTCCTATGGCTACACCTTC. It yields the protein CSSQGSYGYTF.

The V and J genes are TRBV6-6 and TRBJ2-3, with 8 bases matching TRBD1. The V segment lost 4 bases and the J segment 4 bases; nucleotides outside the gene matches: 7. Germline V gene data show CDR1 as MNHNY and CDR2 as SVGAGI (reference sequence). This CDR3 has 15 amino acids. The CDR3 bases are TGTGCCAGCAGTTCAAGACAGGGGAAAGCAGATACGCAGTATTTT. As protein: CASSSRQGKADTQYF.

This chain links TRBV10-2 with TRBJ2-3; possibly TRBD1 for D (5 bases). The CDR3 extends over 15 amino acids. The V end was cut by 2 bases, the J end by 4 bases, with 13 bases between. Looked up from germline, CDR1 is WSHSY and CDR2 is SAAADI. CDR3 DNA: TGCGCCAGCAGTGAGCCAGGGATGGGCTCAGATACGCAGTATTTT. Protein: CASSEPGMGSDTQYF.

The chain is built from TRBV19 and TRBJ2-1; the match to TRBD2 covers 8 bases. Trimming removed 5 bases from V and 3 bases from J; junction bases left unmatched: 3. Germline CDR1 LNHDA, CDR2 SQIVND (reference sequence). This CDR3 is built from 14 residues. In DNA form, the CDR3 reads TGTGCCAGTAGTCGGGCGGGGGGCTACAATGAGCAGTTCTTC. Translating gives CASSRAGGYNEQFF.

The V and J genes are TRBV5-1 and TRBJ2-3; D is ambiguous. Germline loops: CDR1 SGHRS, CDR2 YFSETQ. The germline V and J ends were trimmed by 5 bases and 5 bases, with 12 bases remaining between them. The CDR3 length is 13 residues. Here the CDR3 reads CASRGTAQDTQYF. The CDR3 region has the DNA TGCGCCAGCAGAGGAACAGCCCAAGATACGCAGTATTTT.

This clone appeared once. The chain recombines TRBV18 with TRBJ2-3; D is perhaps TRBD1 (5 bases). Germline values: CDR1 KGHSH, CDR2 LQKENI. The CDR3 covers 15 residues. Trimming shortened V by 3 bases and J by 0 bases, and 10 bases separated the two germline ends. CDR3 protein: CASSPQGTSTDTQYF. The CDR3 DNA is TGTGCCAGCTCACCTCAGGGCACTAGCACAGATACGCAGTATTTT.

This clone was counted between two and nine times. The rearrangement links TRBV27 to TRBJ2-2, with D possibly matching TRBD2 (5 bases). Germline V gene sequence: CDR1 MNHEY, CDR2 SMNVEV (reference sequence). V was pared by 9 bases and J by 4 bases, with 24 bases between. This CDR3 is 17 amino acids long. The CDR3, as DNA: TGTGCCAGTCGCCGAGGGTTAGGGTGGGAGAGCACCGGGGAGCTGTTTTTT. Translation: CASRRGLGWESTGELFF.

The V and J genes are TRBV28 and TRBJ2-1; TRBD2 matches 10 bases. The CDR3 runs to 11 residues. The V and J ends lost 3 bases and 14 bases, in that order; junction bases with no gene match: 1. Germline loops: CDR1 MDHEN, CDR2 SYDVKM. The CDR3 is CASSLSGREFF. The CDR3 bases are TGTGCCAGCAGTTTGAGCGGGAGGGAGTTCTTC.

The chain combines TRBV18 with TRBJ1-5; TRBD1 matches 9 bases. The CDR3 extends over 14 amino acids. The J segment lost 5 bases and the V segment lost 6 bases, leaving 5 bases of the junction unmatched. Germline V gene data show CDR1 as KGHSH and CDR2 as LQKENI. CDR3 protein: CASSPDRGDQPQHF. The CDR3 DNA is TGTGCCAGCTCGCCTGACAGGGGGGATCAGCCCCAGCATTTT.

The CDR3 nucleotides are TGTGCCAGTAGTGTGACTAGCGGGTTTTCCTACGAGCAGTACTTC. Its protein product is CASSVTSGFSYEQYF. V gene TRBV19 combines with J gene TRBJ2-7; 10 bases align to TRBD2. The CDR3 is made up of 15 amino acids. Trimming removed 5 bases from V and 1 base from J; junction bases left unmatched: 5. In germline, CDR1 is LNHDA, CDR2 SQIVND (reference sequence).

The CDR3 sequence is CASSYRVEAEAFF. The DNA for the CDR3 is TGTGCCAGCAGTTACAGGGTGGAGGCTGAAGCTTTCTTT. The chain has TRBV6-6 and TRBJ1-1; unclear D gene. The CDR3 is made up of 13 amino acids. The germline V and J ends were trimmed by 2 bases and 6 bases, with 10 bases remaining between them. The germline gives CDR1 MNHNY, CDR2 SVGAGI (reference sequence).

The genes are TRBV9 and TRBJ2-1; the match to TRBD1 covers 10 bases. V dropped 0 bases and J dropped 4; count of bases not matched to a gene: 4. Per the germline V gene, CDR1 is SGDLS and CDR2 is YYNGEE. CDR3 length: 16 residues. CDR3 nucleotide sequence: TGTGCCAGCAGCGTAGCCGGGACAGGGGTGTACAATGAGCAGTTCTTC. As protein: CASSVAGTGVYNEQFF.

The rearrangement links TRBV6-1 to TRBJ1-2; D is unclear. The CDR3 loop spans 12 amino acids. V dropped 4 bases and J dropped 4 bases, with 7 bases sitting between them. Germline V gives CDR1 MNHNS, CDR2 SASEGT. In nucleotides, the CDR3 is TGTGCCAGCAGTGGAGGGCTCTATGGCTACACCTTC. It is translated as CASSGGLYGYTF.

CDR3 in amino acids: CASSILGEGSEKLFF. The CDR3 coding sequence is TGCGCCAGCAGCATTCTGGGGGAGGGATCTGAAAAACTGTTTTTT. The chain carries TRBV5-1 and TRBJ1-4, with D perhaps matching TRBD1 (5 bases). Germline assignment: CDR1 SGHRS and CDR2 YFSETQ. The CDR3 contains 15 residues. Trimming removed 4 bases from V and 7 bases from J, with 17 bases in between.

This chain connects TRBV28 to TRBJ2-7; D unresolved. This CDR3 region has 12 residues. Germline V lookup: CDR1 MDHEN, CDR2 SYDVKM. V lost 4 bases and J lost 3, with 7 bases in between. CDR3 nucleotide sequence: TGTGCCAGCAGTTCTAACTACTACGAGCAGTACTTC. It codes for CASSSNYYEQYF.